The rows below give T cell receptor beta chains drawn from one sample of a study of cytomegalovirus exposure and HLA in healthy donors. Generated by immunoSEQ multiplex PCR, the TCRdb table keeps only in-frame clones and is missing some. This table holds 140,000 or so clones, 80% to 90% found once. The sequenced sample was PBMCs. Receptor source: a man younger than 35 in good health and CMV-seropositive. CDR3s leave out the opening cysteine and the closing phenylalanine or tryptophan. Each record gives: CDR3 protein, V gene.

CDR3: AWSPGTGIYEQY
V: TRBV30

CDR3: ASSLEGGRKAF
V: TRBV5-1

CDR3: ASSLLTSGSGSGELF
V: TRBV5-1

CDR3: ASSATVNNQPQH
V: TRBV10-2

CDR3: AWSDSHLGVGGYT
V: TRBV30

CDR3: SAGSYEQY
V: TRBV20-1

CDR3: AWNRGRGSYEQY
V: TRBV30

CDR3: ASSLLGGHEQY
V: TRBV2

CDR3: ASSYRAGYWDEQF
V: TRBV6-6

CDR3: ASQGAAEAF
V: TRBV9

CDR3: AWSGPGTGRAFVGNTIY
V: TRBV30

CDR3: ASSLDGQGNTEAF
V: TRBV5-1

CDR3: ASSPRTGGVYEQY
V: TRBV27

CDR3: ASRLAGGETQY
V: TRBV27

CDR3: ASSPFDKNTEAF
V: TRBV5-1

CDR3: AMTQGPMNTEAF
V: TRBV10-3

CDR3: ASSPSSGYEQY
V: TRBV18

CDR3: ASGPLSGGYEQY
V: TRBV12-5

CDR3: ASSQESRQPQH
V: TRBV4-1

CDR3: ASSQWQQNYEQY
V: TRBV14

CDR3: ASRERSDRVPT
V: TRBV10-2

CDR3: ASSFRTTGANVLT
V: TRBV6-6

CDR3: ASNGFGTEAF
V: TRBV2

CDR3: ASSDSTSGGAEQF
V: TRBV6-4

CDR3: ASSYGSNQPQH
V: TRBV28

CDR3: ASSYTTGELF
V: TRBV6-5

CDR3: ASSQLIQGAAGQPQH
V: TRBV4-1

CDR3: SVEGGQGQGYT
V: TRBV29-1

CDR3: ARGRTNRTDTQY
V: TRBV19

CDR3: ASSTDDRGRYEQY
V: TRBV5-5

CDR3: ASSSSGTDYEQY
V: TRBV5-1

CDR3: ASSYLVGYT
V: TRBV6-6

CDR3: ASSLEPTSSYNSPLH
V: TRBV7-9

CDR3: ASSLHRGGTGELF
V: TRBV7-2

CDR3: ATRTGGNQPQH
V: TRBV2

CDR3: ASSPPQVGNTIY
V: TRBV7-8

CDR3: AWSAPGQGIHGYT
V: TRBV30

CDR3: ASSWTSGPSSYNEQF
V: TRBV19

CDR3: AITGRGNTIY
V: TRBV10-1

CDR3: ASSRGLIYEQY
V: TRBV6-1

CDR3: ASRQGRNTEAF
V: TRBV2

CDR3: ASSFLQGRGTEQF
V: TRBV28

CDR3: ASSSSRVMGTEAF
V: TRBV7-8

CDR3: ASHFQETQY
V: TRBV6-6

CDR3: AIRETGESEQY
V: TRBV10-3

CDR3: ASSSTGGGKAF
V: TRBV27

CDR3: ASTRGGEAGELF
V: TRBV27

CDR3: SAREYGELF
V: TRBV20-1

CDR3: ASMSFRGTSEAF
V: TRBV27

CDR3: ASSVGLASSYNEQF
V: TRBV9

CDR3: ASSLGREQY
V: TRBV11-2

CDR3: ASSEGGGPLSDGYT
V: TRBV6-1

CDR3: ASAREGWGDTQY
V: TRBV7-7

CDR3: ASSYSPGGMTEAF
V: TRBV6-5

CDR3: ATSRDGAGGGHTQY
V: TRBV15

CDR3: ASSLAGQVFTEAF
V: TRBV27

CDR3: ASSPSRGSGDTDTQY
V: TRBV14

CDR3: ASSAMTGGAYGYT
V: TRBV6-1

CDR3: AWSVPGRGYQPQH
V: TRBV30

CDR3: ASSLFGGTNEQF
V: TRBV7-9